A single sample is the source of the 15 T cell receptor beta chains below, sequenced in a study of human T cells and chemical hapten exposure. TCRdb recomputed calls from the RACE reads with MiXCR, one row per CDR3 protein. The sample has some 170,000 distinct CDR3 sequences; roughly 26% are singletons. Time point described: patch test 3, about 24 weeks after DPC sensitization. Described treatment: therapeutic diphenylcyclopropenone sensitization with weekly scalp DPC. The sequencing here drew on whole blood, taken in connection with sensitization to the hapten diphenylcyclopropenone (DPC). Receptors originate from a woman aged 18 to 35 with alopecia areata. Some clones in this sample may be carry-over from other donors' samples.

Turning to this clonotype: The germline gene is not matched at one end of the junction; a read error may be the cause. The chain links TRBV5-1 to TRBJ2-5; D could derive from TRBD1 or TRBD2 (6 bases each). The germline CDR1 and CDR2 sequences are SGHRS and YFSETQ. The CDR3 has 15 amino acids. The DNA for the CDR3 is TGTGCCAGCAGCTTGACGGGGGCTAACCAAGAGACCCAGTACTTC. Encoded protein: CASSLTGANQETQYF.

This clonotype was counted a few times. The V gene is TRBV27, the J gene TRBJ1-5, with a weak D call TRBD1 (5 bases). With 3 bases removed from V and 2 bases from J, the gap between germline ends came to 8 bases. The CDR3 runs to 14 residues. Germline V gene lookup returns CDR1 MNHEY and CDR2 SMNVEV (reference sequence). The CDR3 loop reads CASSFGTGNQPQHF. As DNA, the CDR3 is TGTGCCAGCAGTTTTGGGACCGGCAATCAGCCCCAGCATTTT.

There are many counts of this clonotype. The chain couples TRBV20-1 to TRBJ1-4; 7 positions agree with TRBD1. This CDR3 is 15 amino acids long. Germline CDR1 is DFQATT and CDR2 is SNEGSKA (reference sequence). CDR3 sequence: CSLSPHRGSNEKLFF. The CDR3 nucleotides are TGCAGCTTATCCCCCCACAGGGGTTCTAATGAAAAACTGTTTTTT.

The rearrangement joins TRBV20-1 to TRBJ1-1; no clear D. Germline CDR1 reads DFQATT; CDR2 reads SNEGSKA (reference sequence). The ends were cut back, 4 bases at V and 0 bases at J, with 9 bases in the middle. The CDR3 runs 13 residues. CDR3 protein: CSAKYPLNTEAFF. CDR3 bases: TGCAGTGCTAAGTACCCACTGAACACTGAAGCTTTCTTT.

The chain is built from TRBV29-1 and TRBJ2-1; 10 bases align to TRBD2. The CDR3 length is 14 residues. Germline V gene data show CDR1 as SQVTM and CDR2 as ANQGSEA. V lost 7 bases, J lost 1 base, and 4 bases stayed unmatched. The CDR3 nucleotides read TGCAGCGCCGGAGCGGGAGGGTCCTACAATGAGCAGTTCTTC. Translated: CSAGAGGSYNEQFF.

This clonotype was observed a few times. This sequence joins TRBV6-4 and TRBJ2-1; 7 positions match TRBD2. CDR1 and CDR2 from the germline V gene are MRHNA and SNTAGT. The CDR3 consists of 17 residues. V shed 5 bases, J shed 4 bases, and the junction held 14 bases outside the gene matches. The CDR3 DNA sequence: TGTGCCAGCAGTAGAGACCAGAGGGCTAGCGGTTACAATGAGCAGTTCTTC. It specifies CASSRDQRASGYNEQFF.

This clonotype was seen at least ten times. J is TRBJ2-2 and V is TRBV5-4; 10 nucleotides agree with TRBD1. Germline trimming cut 4 bases from V and 4 bases from J; bases unmatched to any gene: 10. The length of the CDR3 is 17 residues. The V gene's germline CDR1 is SGHNT and CDR2 YYREEE (reference sequence). The CDR3, as DNA: TGTGCCAGCAGCCCGCCGGGACAGGGGTCGGTCACCGGGGAGCTGTTTTTT. The encoded protein is CASSPPGQGSVTGELFF.

DNA of the CDR3: TGTGCCATCAGCGAAGGGAACACCGGGGAGCTGTTTTTT. It translates to CAISEGNTGELFF. The chain is built from TRBV10-3 and TRBJ2-2; D is undetermined. CDR3 length: 13 amino acids. V dropped 6 bases and J dropped 1 base, with 6 bases sitting between them. From germline, CDR1 is ENHRY and CDR2 SYGVKD.

The V gene is TRBV20-1, the J gene TRBJ2-4; the D gene is possibly TRBD2 (5 bases). V was pared by 1 base and J by 0 bases, with 7 bases between. Germline V gives CDR1 DFQATT, CDR2 SNEGSKA (reference sequence). The CDR3 contains 14 residues. The CDR3 sequence is CSARVGLAKNIQYF. CDR3 DNA sequence: TGCAGTGCTAGAGTTGGACTAGCCAAAAACATTCAGTACTTC.

This clonotype has only a few counts. An end of the junction differs from the germline gene, which may be a read error. CDR3 in DNA: TGTGCCAGCTCCCCACAGGGGGCGATGAGGAATGAGCAGTTCTTC. It specifies CASSPQGAMRNEQFF. The gene calls are TRBV18 and TRBJ2-1; 9 nucleotides line up with TRBD1. Germline CDR1 reads KGHSH; CDR2 reads LQKENI. The CDR3 consists of 15 residues.

This clonotype came up a few times. The rearrangement links TRBV6-2 or TRBV6-3 to TRBJ2-5, with 11 bases aligning to TRBD2. CDR1 is MNHEY, CDR2 SVGEGT, per germline. This CDR3 spans 16 amino acids. V gave up 6 bases and J gave up 2 bases; unmatched junction bases: 8. The CDR3 protein is CASRLGTSGNQETQYF. In DNA, the CDR3 is TGTGCCAGCAGACTGGGGACTAGCGGAAATCAAGAGACCCAGTACTTC.

In its sample, this clonotype was seen a few times. This chain connects TRBV29-1 to TRBJ1-5, with 7 bases lining up with TRBD1. Germline CDR1 reads SQVTM; CDR2 reads ANQGSEA. The CDR3 is 13 amino acids. Germline trimming cut 6 bases from V and 3 bases from J; bases unmatched to any gene: 5. The chain's CDR3 is CSVSGGDNQPQHF. As DNA, the CDR3 is TGCAGCGTATCAGGGGGGGACAATCAGCCCCAGCATTTT.

The rearrangement links TRBV11-1 to TRBJ2-2; weak D call: TRBD1 (6 bases). Trimming removed 3 bases at V and 2 bases at J, with 13 bases between. Germline CDR1 SGHAT, CDR2 FQDESV (reference sequence). CDR3 length: 16 amino acids. CDR3 amino acids: CASSFLTGPNTGELFF. CDR3 bases: TGTGCCAGCAGCTTCCTTACAGGGCCTAACACCGGGGAGCTGTTTTTT.

This clonotype was detected ten times or more. The rearrangement uses TRBV4-1 and TRBJ1-5; D unclear. Per germline, CDR1 MGHRA and CDR2 YSYEKL. The ends were cut back, 1 base at V and 4 bases at J, with 5 bases in the middle. This CDR3 spans 13 amino acids. This CDR3 reads CASSQVGNQPQHF. CDR3 sequence (DNA): TGCGCCAGCAGCCAAGTAGGGAATCAGCCCCAGCATTTT.

The chain carries TRBV6-5 and TRBJ1-6, with 9 bases matching TRBD1. Germline V lookup: CDR1 MNHEY, CDR2 SVGAGI. Losses at the gene ends were 2 bases for V and 8 bases for J; bases not matched to a gene: 16. CDR3 length equals 19 residues. The CDR3 DNA is TGTGCCAGCAGTTACCTCCGGATTTTAGGACAGGGGTTTCATTCACCCCTCCACTTT. Amino acids: CASSYLRILGQGFHSPLHF.